The next 18 T cell receptor beta chains were all read from a single sample in a study of molecular identifiers for immune sequencing clone quantification. MiXCR was run by TCRdb on the PCR reads, yielding one entry per CDR3 protein. The sample consists of some 680,000 distinct CDR3 sequences, 25% of them appearing once. Sequencing input: naive CD8+ T cells from blood, with Jurkat cell RNA spiked in. The subset denotes: FACS-sorted CD8+CD4-CCR7+CD45RA+ naive T cells. These receptors all come from a human donor in good health. Some libraries in this study had Jurkat cell RNA spiked in.

This clonotype was found many times. The V and J genes are TRBV7-2 and TRBJ2-1; TRBD1 agrees at 7 bases. This CDR3 is built from 15 residues. The J segment lost 0 bases and the V segment lost 5 bases, leaving 4 bases of the junction unmatched. From germline, CDR1 is SGHTA and CDR2 FQGNSA. This chain's CDR3 is CASSLWDSSYNEQFF. The DNA of the CDR3 is TGTGCCAGCAGCCTATGGGACAGCTCCTACAATGAGCAGTTCTTC.

Ten or more counts support this clonotype. This chain uses TRBV6-2 or TRBV6-3 with TRBJ1-1; a possible D gene is TRBD1 (5 bases). Germline V gives CDR1 MNHEY, CDR2 SVGEGT. The V end lost 1 base, the J end lost 6 bases, and 12 bases lay between the germline ends. This CDR3 contains 14 residues. The CDR3 coding sequence is TGTGCCAGCAGTTACTTTAGAGGGGAGGCTGAAGCTTTCTTT. The encoded protein is CASSYFRGEAEAFF.

This clonotype was detected a few times. The chain links TRBV4-1 to TRBJ2-1, with a tentative D call TRBD2 (6 bases). The CDR3 loop spans 16 amino acids. V shed 0 bases and J shed 8 bases, with 17 bases lying between them. CDR1 and CDR2 (germline): MGHRA, YSYEKL. In nucleotides, the CDR3 is TGCGCCAGCAGCCAAGAAGCACTAGCCCAGGCCCATGAGCAGTTCTTC. Translating it yields CASSQEALAQAHEQFF.

In regard to this clonotype: It is likely a read error, because the conserved phenylalanine at the end of the CDR3 is missing. V gene TRBV12-3 or TRBV12-4 combines with J gene TRBJ1-2, with 10 bases lining up with TRBD1. The CDR3 totals 16 residues. V gave up 8 bases and J gave up 2 bases; unmatched junction bases: 11. CDR3 protein: CASDGSRTGGNYGYTV. In nucleotides, the CDR3 is TGTGCCAGCGACGGTTCTCGGACAGGGGGGAACTATGGCTACACCGTC.

Comment on this clonotype: A much larger clone differs from this one at a single base, so this may be a read error. J is TRBJ1-5 and V is TRBV6-5; unclear D gene. Germline V gives CDR1 MNHEY, CDR2 SVGAGI. The CDR3 sequence is 15 residues long. In DNA, the CDR3 is TGTGCCGGCAGTTACTCGTCGGATTCCAATCAGCCCCAGCATTTT. Its translation: CAGSYSSDSNQPQHF.

Remarks on this clonotype: A much bigger clone sits one base away, suggesting this may be a read error. The chain carries TRBV12-3 or TRBV12-4 and TRBJ1-4; D is perhaps TRBD1 (5 bases). CDR3 size: 15 residues. The chain's CDR3 is CASSSPGIGSEKPFF. The CDR3 nucleotides are TGTGCCAGCAGTTCCCCAGGGATTGGGAGTGAAAAACCGTTTTTT.

Ten or more counts support this clonotype. V usage is TRBV7-9 and J usage is TRBJ2-3; TRBD1 might be the D (5 bases). Trimming cost V 3 bases and J 2 bases, with 18 bases left between them. The CDR3 sequence is 17 residues long. Germline assignment: CDR1 SEHNR and CDR2 FQNEAQ (reference sequence). The chain's CDR3 is CASSLPYGQRNTDTQYF. CDR3 DNA: TGTGCCAGCAGCTTGCCCTACGGACAACGGAACACAGATACGCAGTATTTT.

This clonotype was seen more than once but under ten times. This chain uses TRBV5-1 with TRBJ2-1, with D possibly being TRBD1 or TRBD2 (5 bases each). Germline loops: CDR1 SGHRS, CDR2 YFSETQ. The CDR3 sequence is 11 residues long. With 3 bases removed from V and 12 bases from J, the gap between germline ends came to 10 bases. CDR3 nucleotides: TGCGCCAGCAGCTGGGGGTTGTGGCAGTTCTTC. Protein: CASSWGLWQFF.

The V gene is TRBV6-6, the J gene TRBJ2-5; the D gene is possibly TRBD1 (5 bases). The V end lost 6 bases, the J end lost 12 bases, and 26 bases lay between the germline ends. CDR1 MNHNY and CDR2 SVGAGI come from the germline V gene (reference sequence). The CDR3 totals 15 residues. The CDR3 sequence is CASRPGVWGEESKYF. The CDR3 DNA reads as TGTGCCAGCAGACCCGGTGTCTGGGGCGAAGAGAGCAAGTACTTC.

The V and J genes are TRBV20-1 and TRBJ2-1; 13 positions agree with TRBD2. CDR1 and CDR2 from the germline V gene are DFQATT and SNEGSKA (reference sequence). The CDR3 runs 15 residues. V shed 5 bases and J 8 bases; nucleotides not matched to a gene: 9. For the CDR3, the DNA is TGCAGTGCTGGCACCGGGACTAGCGGGAATTATGAGCAGTTCTTC. This encodes CSAGTGTSGNYEQFF.

The J gene is TRBJ2-3, the V gene TRBV6-1; D gene ambiguous. Germline V gene lookup returns CDR1 MNHNS and CDR2 SASEGT. The CDR3 is 17 residues long. V lost 8 bases and J lost 0, with 21 bases in between. CDR3 bases: TGTGCCAGCGTGGGAATGGTGGCGGCCCCAAGCACAGATACGCAGTATTTT. Amino acids: CASVGMVAAPSTDTQYF.

The chain links TRBV6-2 or TRBV6-3 to TRBJ2-2; TRBD1 might be the D (6 bases). V dropped 0 bases and J dropped 1 base, with 12 bases sitting between them. Germline CDR1 is MNHEY and CDR2 is SVGEGT. This CDR3 is built from 17 residues. CDR3 amino acids: CASSYSTQGQNTGELFF. DNA of the CDR3: TGTGCCAGCAGTTACTCGACCCAGGGACAGAACACCGGGGAGCTGTTTTTT.

The table lists this clonotype with a few counts. Given a much more abundant clone one base away, this may be a read error. J is TRBJ1-1 and V is TRBV4-3, with 7 bases identical to TRBD1. CDR3 length equals 16 residues. The germline V gene encodes CDR1 LGHNA and CDR2 YSLEER. The CDR3 DNA reads TGCGCCAGCAGCCAAGGTACAGGGGCGAGAAACACTGACGCTTTCTTT. Its protein is CASSQGTGARNTDAFF.

V is TRBV6-5 and J is TRBJ2-5; 7 bases fit TRBD2. Per germline, CDR1 MNHEY and CDR2 SVGAGI. The CDR3 is 18 residues long. The V and J ends lost 6 bases and 4 bases, in that order; junction bases with no gene match: 20. CDR3 amino acids: CASSPRAVAGPAAETQYF. CDR3 bases: TGTGCCAGCAGCCCCAGGGCGGTAGCGGGCCCCGCCGCAGAGACCCAGTACTTC.

In its sample, this clonotype was seen a few times. This chain joins TRBV29-1 and TRBJ2-7; D might be TRBD1 (5 bases). The CDR3 is made up of 14 amino acids. Germline loops: CDR1 SQVTM, CDR2 ANQGSEA. V was pared by 2 bases and J by 0 bases, with 11 bases between. The CDR3 loop is CSVEFTQGSYEQYF. The CDR3 DNA sequence: TGCAGCGTTGAATTCACGCAGGGCTCCTACGAGCAGTACTTC.

The V gene is TRBV6-2 or TRBV6-3, the J gene TRBJ2-7; 7 bases fit TRBD2. Germline V gives CDR1 MNHEY, CDR2 SVGEGT. The CDR3 contains 14 residues. The V and J ends lost 6 bases and 3 bases, in that order; junction bases with no gene match: 8. The CDR3 coding sequence is TGTGCCAGCAGCCCTAGCGGAGGGGTCTACGAGCAGTACTTC. It yields the protein CASSPSGGVYEQYF.

The sample holds a few counts of this clonotype. CDR3 nucleotide sequence: TGTGCCAGCAGTCGCAGCGGTAGGAGAGGGGACACCGGGGAGCTGTTTTTT. Protein sequence: CASSRSGRRGDTGELFF. This rearrangement joins TRBV7-3 to TRBJ2-2; perhaps D is TRBD1 or TRBD2 (5 bases each). This CDR3 is 17 amino acids long. V lost 6 bases and J lost 3, with 20 bases in between. CDR1 SGHTA and CDR2 FQGTGA come from the germline V gene.

Only a few counts were recorded for this clonotype. The chain links TRBV19 to TRBJ2-3, with 11 bases aligning to TRBD2. The CDR3 loop spans 15 amino acids. Germline loops: CDR1 LNHDA, CDR2 SQIVND (reference sequence). J gave up 3 bases and V 7 bases, and 6 bases lay outside the gene matches. The CDR3 nucleotides are TGTGCCAGTACCCTCACTAGCGGGAGAACAGATACGCAGTATTTT. Its translation: CASTLTSGRTDTQYF. The complete variable domain, with remaining parts taken from reference TRBV19 and TRBJ2-3, reads DGGITQSPKYLFRKEGQNVTLSCEQNLNHDAMYWYRQDPGQGLRLIYYSQIVNDFQKGDIAEGYSVSREKKESFPLTVTSAQKNPTAFYLCASTLTSGRTDTQYFGPGTRLTVL.